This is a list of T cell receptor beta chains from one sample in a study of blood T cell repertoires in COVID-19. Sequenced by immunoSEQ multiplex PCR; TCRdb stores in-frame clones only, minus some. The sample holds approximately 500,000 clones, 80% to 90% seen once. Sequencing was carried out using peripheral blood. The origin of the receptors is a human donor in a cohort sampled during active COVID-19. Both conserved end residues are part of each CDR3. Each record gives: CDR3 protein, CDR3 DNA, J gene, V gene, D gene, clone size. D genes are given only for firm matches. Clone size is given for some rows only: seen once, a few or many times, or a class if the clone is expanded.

cdr3_aa: CASSFGGSHNEQFF
cdr3_nt: TGTGCCAGCAGTTTTGGAGGGAGCCACAATGAGCAGTTCTTC
j_call: TRBJ2-1
v_call: TRBV28
d_call: -
clone_size: -

cdr3_aa: CASSQVQGPTNEKLFF
cdr3_nt: TGTGCCAGCAGCCAAGTACAGGGTCCAACTAATGAAAAACTGTTTTTT
j_call: TRBJ1-4
v_call: TRBV16
d_call: -
clone_size: -

cdr3_aa: CASSRQDQNTGELFF
cdr3_nt: TGTGCCAGCAGCCGACAGGACCAGAACACCGGGGAGCTGTTTTTT
j_call: TRBJ2-2
v_call: TRBV5-4
d_call: -
clone_size: -

cdr3_aa: CASRASGRSYNEQFF
cdr3_nt: TGTGCCAGCAGGGCTAGCGGTCGCTCCTACAATGAGCAGTTCTTC
j_call: TRBJ2-1
v_call: TRBV7-6
d_call: TRBD2
clone_size: -

cdr3_aa: CASSPGTSGNEQFF
cdr3_nt: TGTGCCAGCAGCCCCGGGACTAGCGGCAATGAGCAGTTCTTC
j_call: TRBJ2-1
v_call: TRBV7-8
d_call: TRBD2
clone_size: -

cdr3_aa: CASSPRRLPGNTDTQYF
cdr3_nt: TGTGCCAGCTCACCCCGACGACTACCGGGAAACACAGATACGCAGTATTTT
j_call: TRBJ2-3
v_call: TRBV18
d_call: -
clone_size: -

cdr3_aa: CASSSLNSPAGELFF
cdr3_nt: TGCGCCAGCAGCTCGCTAAACTCCCCGGCCGGGGAGCTGTTTTTT
j_call: TRBJ2-2
v_call: TRBV5-1
d_call: -
clone_size: once

cdr3_aa: CASSISGSSYNEQFF
cdr3_nt: TGTGCCAGTAGTATAAGCGGGAGCTCCTACAATGAGCAGTTCTTC
j_call: TRBJ2-1
v_call: TRBV19
d_call: TRBD2
clone_size: -

cdr3_aa: CASSPPAENIQYF
cdr3_nt: TGTGCCAGCTCACCACCGGCCGAAAACATTCAGTACTTC
j_call: TRBJ2-4
v_call: TRBV18
d_call: -
clone_size: few

cdr3_aa: CASSFGGDSFTDTQYF
cdr3_nt: TGTGCCAGCAGCTTCGGGGGGGACAGTTTCACAGATACGCAGTATTTT
j_call: TRBJ2-3
v_call: TRBV11-3
d_call: -
clone_size: -

cdr3_aa: CASSESGNTIYF
cdr3_nt: TGTGCCAGCAGTGAGTCTGGAAACACCATATATTTT
j_call: TRBJ1-3
v_call: TRBV28
d_call: -
clone_size: -

cdr3_aa: CASSPPTGAYEQYF
cdr3_nt: TGCGCCAGCAGCCCACCGACAGGGGCCTACGAGCAGTACTTC
j_call: TRBJ2-7
v_call: TRBV5-1
d_call: TRBD1
clone_size: -

cdr3_aa: CASSLGTGTDTQYF
cdr3_nt: TGTGCCAGCAGCCTGGGGACAGGCACAGATACGCAGTATTTT
j_call: TRBJ2-3
v_call: TRBV7-3
d_call: TRBD1
clone_size: -

cdr3_aa: CATSRDPLVGSGEKLFF
cdr3_nt: TGTGCCACCAGCAGAGATCCTCTGGTCGGGTCGGGGGAAAAACTGTTTTTT
j_call: TRBJ1-4
v_call: TRBV15
d_call: -
clone_size: -

cdr3_aa: CATSDTRDRSQETQYF
cdr3_nt: TGTGCCACCAGTGACACCCGGGACAGGAGCCAAGAGACCCAGTACTTC
j_call: TRBJ2-5
v_call: TRBV24-1
d_call: TRBD1
clone_size: -

cdr3_aa: CASSPAGGDRYYEQYF
cdr3_nt: TGTGCCAGCTCACCGGCAGGGGGCGATCGGTACTACGAGCAGTACTTC
j_call: TRBJ2-7
v_call: TRBV18
d_call: TRBD1
clone_size: -

cdr3_aa: CASRITRNTEAFF
cdr3_nt: TGTGCCAGCAGGATCACGAGGAACACTGAAGCTTTCTTT
j_call: TRBJ1-1
v_call: TRBV6-5
d_call: -
clone_size: -

cdr3_aa: CASSYSAASSYNEQFF
cdr3_nt: TGTGCCAGCAGTTACTCAGCGGCGAGCTCCTACAATGAGCAGTTCTTC
j_call: TRBJ2-1
v_call: TRBV6-5
d_call: -
clone_size: -

cdr3_aa: CASSPKDRVNYGYTF
cdr3_nt: TGTGCCAGTAGTCCAAAGGACAGGGTCAACTATGGCTACACCTTC
j_call: TRBJ1-2
v_call: TRBV19
d_call: TRBD1
clone_size: -

cdr3_aa: CASSPLGDRVNSPLHF
cdr3_nt: TGTGCCAGCTCACCACTGGGCGACAGGGTCAATTCACCCCTCCACTTT
j_call: TRBJ1-6
v_call: TRBV18
d_call: TRBD1
clone_size: once

cdr3_aa: CASSPYQETQYF
cdr3_nt: TGTGCCAGCAGTCCGTACCAAGAGACCCAGTACTTC
j_call: TRBJ2-5
v_call: TRBV7-2
d_call: -
clone_size: -

cdr3_aa: CASSVRPRREETQYF
cdr3_nt: TGTGCCAGCAGCGTCCGTCCAAGGAGGGAAGAGACCCAGTACTTC
j_call: TRBJ2-5
v_call: TRBV9
d_call: -
clone_size: -

cdr3_aa: CASSLLRGELFF
cdr3_nt: TGTGCCAGCAGCCTTTTGAGGGGGGAGCTGTTTTTT
j_call: TRBJ2-2
v_call: TRBV28
d_call: -
clone_size: once

cdr3_aa: CASNTGTVNTEAFF
cdr3_nt: TGTGCCAGCAACACCGGGACAGTCAACACTGAAGCTTTCTTT
j_call: TRBJ1-1
v_call: TRBV25-1
d_call: TRBD1
clone_size: few

cdr3_aa: CATAQGLAKGGEQFF
cdr3_nt: TGTGCCACGGCTCAGGGACTAGCCAAAGGGGGTGAGCAGTTCTTC
j_call: TRBJ2-1
v_call: TRBV19
d_call: TRBD2
clone_size: -

cdr3_aa: CASYAGNQPQHF
cdr3_nt: TGTGCCAGCTATGCAGGGAATCAGCCCCAGCATTTT
j_call: TRBJ1-5
v_call: TRBV28
d_call: -
clone_size: -

cdr3_aa: CSVVVSEKLFF
cdr3_nt: TGCAGCGTTGTCGTCTCGGAAAAACTGTTTTTT
j_call: TRBJ1-4
v_call: TRBV29-1
d_call: -
clone_size: -

cdr3_aa: CASTQGTTDTQYF
cdr3_nt: TGCGCCAGCACACAGGGGACCACAGATACGCAGTATTTT
j_call: TRBJ2-3
v_call: TRBV5-1
d_call: TRBD1
clone_size: once

cdr3_aa: CASSFGQSDEKLFF
cdr3_nt: TGTGCCAGCAGCTTTGGACAGTCCGATGAAAAACTGTTTTTT
j_call: TRBJ1-4
v_call: TRBV13
d_call: -
clone_size: -

cdr3_aa: CASSSLRGADRGGAFF
cdr3_nt: TGTGCCAGTAGTTCGCTTAGGGGAGCGGACAGGGGGGGAGCTTTCTTT
j_call: TRBJ1-1
v_call: TRBV19
d_call: TRBD1
clone_size: -

cdr3_aa: CASSLGLAGGNEQFF
cdr3_nt: TGTGCCAGCAGCCTAGGACTAGCGGGAGGCAATGAGCAGTTCTTC
j_call: TRBJ2-1
v_call: TRBV11-2
d_call: TRBD2
clone_size: -

cdr3_aa: CASGPADTQYF
cdr3_nt: TGTGCCAGCGGTCCGGCAGATACGCAGTATTTT
j_call: TRBJ2-3
v_call: TRBV9
d_call: -
clone_size: -

cdr3_aa: CASSESISTVNTEAFF
cdr3_nt: TGCGCCAGCAGTGAGTCGATATCTACGGTTAACACTGAAGCTTTCTTT
j_call: TRBJ1-1
v_call: TRBV10-1
d_call: -
clone_size: -

cdr3_aa: CASSLTHSYEQYF
cdr3_nt: TGTGCCAGCAGCCTAACTCACTCCTACGAGCAGTACTTC
j_call: TRBJ2-7
v_call: TRBV7-3
d_call: -
clone_size: -

cdr3_aa: CASSKEVDRVCEKLFF
cdr3_nt: TGTGCCAGCAGCAAAGAAGTGGACAGGGTGTGCGAAAAACTGTTTTTT
j_call: TRBJ1-4
v_call: TRBV21-1
d_call: -
clone_size: -